These 23 T cell receptor beta chains share one sample of origin, sequenced in a study of shared clonotypes between healthy human individuals. Data came from immunoSEQ multiplex PCR; TCRdb stores just in-frame clones and leaves some out. The sample lists roughly 500,000 clones, 75% to 85% occurring once. Material for sequencing was PBMCs. The source of these receptors is a woman aged 35 to 49 in good health. Some clones in this sample may be carry-over from other donors' samples.

The chain is built from TRBV30 and TRBJ2-1; 10 nucleotides match TRBD2. CDR1 is GTSNPN, CDR2 SVGIG, per germline (reference sequence). Trimming took 0 bases from V and 8 from J; bases not matched to a gene: 7. The CDR3 has 15 residues. Here the CDR3 DNA reads TGTGCCTGGAGTGTACTAGCGGGAAAGGTTCATGAGCAGTTCTTC. It is translated as CAWSVLAGKVHEQFF.

The chain carries TRBV6-6 and TRBJ1-1; possibly TRBD1 for D (5 bases). The CDR3 has 12 residues. The germline CDR1 and CDR2 sequences are MNHNY and SVGAGI (reference sequence). Trimming removed 6 bases from V and 7 bases from J, with 12 bases in between. CDR3 in amino acids: CASRKRGVEAFF. The DNA of the CDR3 is TGTGCCAGCAGGAAACGAGGGGTTGAAGCTTTCTTT.

This chain joins TRBV7-9 and TRBJ2-7; D not resolved. V lost 2 bases and J 5 bases, leaving 19 bases between the germline ends. This CDR3 is 16 amino acids long. Germline V gene lookup returns CDR1 SEHNR and CDR2 FQNEAQ (reference sequence). The CDR3 nucleotides are TGTGCCAGCAGCTTACCGTCTTCCGGTCCGACCCACGAGCAGTACTTC. Translated, it gives CASSLPSSGPTHEQYF.

This chain links TRBV30 with TRBJ2-1, with D possibly TRBD2 on 6 matching bases. CDR1 and CDR2 from the germline V gene are GTSNPN and SVGIG (reference sequence). The length of the CDR3 is 15 residues. Trimming left V 4 bases short and J 8 bases short, with 21 bases between. The CDR3 coding sequence is TGTGCCTGGAACCCGACAGCCGGACTAATGCATGAGCAGTTCTTC. It yields the protein CAWNPTAGLMHEQFF.

The chain links TRBV7-6 to TRBJ1-3; unclear D gene. Per the germline V gene, CDR1 is SGHVS and CDR2 is FNYEAQ. The length of the CDR3 is 15 residues. Deletions cut 5 bases from V and 9 bases from J, with 20 bases between. This CDR3 reads CASSAHGAEISTIYF. CDR3 sequence (DNA): TGTGCCAGCAGCGCACATGGCGCCGAAATTAGCACCATATATTTT. Full variable domain (rest looked up from reference TRBV7-6 and TRBJ1-3): GAGVSQSPRYKVTKRGQDVALRCDPISGHVSLYWYRQALGQGPEFLTYFNYEAQQDKSGLPNDRFSAERPEGSISTLTIQRTEQRDSAMYRCASSAHGAEISTIYFGEGSWLTVV.

This clone was seen ten or more times. The rearrangement links TRBV28 to TRBJ2-7; no firm D call. Germline V lookup: CDR1 MDHEN, CDR2 SYDVKM. The V end lost 2 bases, the J end lost 4 bases, and 12 bases lay between the germline ends. The CDR3 sequence is 14 residues long. The CDR3 region is CASSLSQALYEQYF. CDR3 nucleotide sequence: TGTGCCAGCAGTTTAAGCCAGGCGCTATACGAGCAGTACTTC.

This clone showed up just once. The rearrangement uses TRBV29-1 and TRBJ1-2, with D uncertain. The germline V and J ends were trimmed by 3 bases and 2 bases, with 10 bases remaining between them. CDR1 is SQVTM and CDR2 is ANQGSEA in the germline V gene. The CDR3 runs to 13 residues. CDR3 nucleotide sequence: TGCAGCGTTGAGATTAAGACCAACTATGGCTACACCTTC. This gives the protein CSVEIKTNYGYTF.

The sample holds a few counts of this clone. The chain recombines TRBV5-1 with TRBJ2-6, with 9 bases aligning to TRBD1. The CDR3 is made up of 17 amino acids. Germline CDR1 is SGHRS and CDR2 is YFSETQ. V dropped 3 bases and J dropped 0; count of bases not matched to a gene: 4. This CDR3 reads CASSWTGVSSGANVLTF. For the CDR3, the DNA is TGCGCCAGCAGCTGGACAGGGGTGAGCTCTGGGGCCAACGTCCTGACTTTC.

The V and J genes are TRBV14 and TRBJ2-1, with 7 bases matching TRBD1. Germline CDR1 SGHDN, CDR2 FVKESK. V shed 4 bases, J shed 12 bases, and the junction held 15 bases outside the gene matches. The CDR3 totals 15 residues. CDR3: CASSPRGFVPKSQFF. The DNA of the CDR3 is TGTGCCAGCAGCCCCAGGGGGTTCGTTCCCAAATCGCAGTTCTTC.

The gene calls are TRBV15 and TRBJ1-3; TRBD1 is a possible D gene (5 bases). The CDR3 is 15 residues long. Germline V gives CDR1 LNHNV, CDR2 YYDKDF (reference sequence). With 1 base removed from V and 4 bases from J, the gap between germline ends came to 11 bases. In DNA form, the CDR3 reads TGTGCCACCAGCAGAGTCTCAGGGAGGGGAAACACCATATATTTT. This sequence encodes CATSRVSGRGNTIYF.

The genes are TRBV19 and TRBJ2-1; 14 bases match TRBD2. Per germline, CDR1 LNHDA and CDR2 SQIVND (reference sequence). The CDR3 is 17 amino acids. With 6 bases clipped from V and 6 bases from J, the junction kept 10 bases outside the gene matches. CDR3: CASRAATSGRASNEQFF. In nucleotides, the CDR3 is TGTGCCAGTAGGGCGGCGACTAGCGGGAGGGCCTCCAATGAGCAGTTCTTC. The full variable domain, in which reference TRBV19 and TRBJ2-1 provide the parts outside the CDR3, is DGGITQSPKYLFRKEGQNVTLSCEQNLNHDAMYWYRQDPGQGLRLIYYSQIVNDFQKGDIAEGYSVSREKKESFPLTVTSAQKNPTAFYLCASRAATSGRASNEQFFGPGTRLTVL.

The rearrangement uses TRBV19 and TRBJ1-4; 7 positions agree with TRBD1. Germline V gene sequence: CDR1 LNHDA, CDR2 SQIVND (reference sequence). V trimming: 7 bases; J trimming: 3 bases; junction bases outside the gene matches: 8. The CDR3 contains 15 residues. For the CDR3, the DNA is TGTGCCAGTACGATAACCGGGACAGCTAATGAAAAACTGTTTTTT. Its translation is CASTITGTANEKLFF. The full variable domain, with the rest looked up from reference TRBV19 and TRBJ1-4, is DGGITQSPKYLFRKEGQNVTLSCEQNLNHDAMYWYRQDPGQGLRLIYYSQIVNDFQKGDIAEGYSVSREKKESFPLTVTSAQKNPTAFYLCASTITGTANEKLFFGSGTQLSVL.

V usage is TRBV10-3 and J usage is TRBJ2-5; 7 positions match TRBD2. Germline loops: CDR1 ENHRY, CDR2 SYGVKD. This CDR3 has 15 amino acids. The V gene end was trimmed by 2 bases and the J gene end by 5 bases; junction bases not matched to a gene: 8. The DNA of the CDR3 is TGTGCCATCAGTGAGCCCGGGACTATATGGGAGACCCAGTACTTC. Amino acids: CAISEPGTIWETQYF.

Comments on this clone: No conserved phenylalanine or tryptophan ends this CDR3, so it is likely a read error. The chain joins TRBV5-1 to TRBJ1-2; 7 positions match TRBD1. The germline V gene has CDR1 SGHRS and CDR2 YFSETQ. The CDR3 totals 15 residues. V gave up 2 bases and J gave up 10 bases; unmatched junction bases: 14. The CDR3: CASSFWDRRIRDYTL. CDR3 DNA: TGCGCCAGCAGCTTCTGGGACAGACGTATAAGAGACTACACCCTC.

V and J are TRBV18 and TRBJ2-7; either TRBD1 or TRBD2 may supply D (5 bases each). Trimming took 0 bases from V and 3 from J, leaving 9 bases between them. Germline loops: CDR1 KGHSH, CDR2 LQKENI. The CDR3 has 14 amino acids. The CDR3 region is CASSPPVGGYEQYF. CDR3 DNA sequence: TGTGCCAGCTCACCACCGGTTGGGGGCTACGAGCAGTACTTC.

This sequence joins TRBV9 and TRBJ2-2; the D gene is possibly TRBD2 (6 bases). This CDR3 has 16 amino acids. Trimming pared 0 bases from V and 3 bases from J, leaving 12 bases between. Germline V gives CDR1 SGDLS, CDR2 YYNGEE. The CDR3 here is CASSVDGRVYTGELFF. CDR3 nucleotide sequence: TGTGCCAGCAGCGTAGACGGGAGAGTATACACCGGGGAGCTGTTTTTT.

This clone is a singleton in its sample. V gene TRBV6-6 combines with J gene TRBJ1-2; 8 positions agree with TRBD1. Losses at the gene ends were 7 bases for V and 8 bases for J; bases not matched to a gene: 6. The germline CDR1 and CDR2 sequences are MNHNY and SVGAGI (reference sequence). There are 12 residues in the CDR3. CDR3 DNA sequence: TGTGCCAGCACCACGACAGGGGAAGGCTACACCTTC. Residues: CASTTTGEGYTF.

This clone showed up many times. The V and J genes are TRBV2 and TRBJ1-4, with D perhaps TRBD1 (5 bases). The V end was cut by 6 bases, the J end by 8 bases, with 19 bases between. The germline CDR1 and CDR2 sequences are SNHLY and FYNNEI. The CDR3 length is 15 residues. The CDR3 bases are TGTGCCAGCAGAGCGTCGAGGGGCAGCAGGGAAAAACTGTTTTTT. Its translation: CASRASRGSREKLFF.

The rearrangement joins TRBV7-6 to TRBJ2-2, with D possibly being TRBD1 or TRBD2 (6 bases each). Trimming left V 6 bases short and J 2 bases short, with 16 bases between. The CDR3 is 16 residues long. CDR1 and CDR2 (germline): SGHVS, FNYEAQ. The DNA of the CDR3 is TGTGCCAGCAGTAGAGGGCGGGGACAAAACACCGGGGAGCTGTTTTTT. Protein: CASSRGRGQNTGELFF.

This clone was observed a single time. J is TRBJ1-1 and V is TRBV7-2; D not certain. Germline assignment: CDR1 SGHTA and CDR2 FQGNSA. Trimming left V 7 bases short and J 3 bases short, with 15 bases between. The CDR3 runs to 14 residues. The chain's CDR3 is CASTPPGVYTEAFF. The CDR3 nucleotides read TGTGCCAGCACCCCACCCGGGGTGTACACTGAAGCTTTCTTT.

The chain combines TRBV5-3 with TRBJ2-2; 8 nucleotides line up with TRBD2. TRBV5-3 is treated as an ORF (open reading frame) with a function not yet certain. This CDR3 comprises 14 residues. Losses at the gene ends were 0 bases for V and 9 bases for J; bases not matched to a gene: 4. DNA for the CDR3: TGTGCCAGAAGCTTGGAGTGCGGGGGGCGGGAGCTGTTTTTT. This encodes CARSLECGGRELFF.

Many counts were recorded for this clone. This rearrangement joins TRBV11-2 to TRBJ2-3; TRBD2 might be the D (6 bases). The CDR3 is 16 residues long. The germline CDR1 and CDR2 sequences are SGHAT and FQNNGV. Trimming removed 2 bases at V and 4 bases at J, with 16 bases between. The CDR3 loop reads CASSLLGAGTPDTQYF. CDR3 bases: TGTGCCAGCAGCTTATTAGGGGCGGGAACCCCAGATACGCAGTATTTT.

This sequence joins TRBV19 and TRBJ2-5; 8 bases are a match to TRBD1. V was pared by 5 bases and J by 4 bases, with 3 bases of the junction left unmatched. Germline V CDR1 and CDR2: LNHDA, SQIVND (reference sequence). The CDR3 is 13 residues long. CDR3 bases: TGTGCCAGTAGTGGTACAGGGGGAGAGACCCAGTACTTC. Protein: CASSGTGGETQYF.